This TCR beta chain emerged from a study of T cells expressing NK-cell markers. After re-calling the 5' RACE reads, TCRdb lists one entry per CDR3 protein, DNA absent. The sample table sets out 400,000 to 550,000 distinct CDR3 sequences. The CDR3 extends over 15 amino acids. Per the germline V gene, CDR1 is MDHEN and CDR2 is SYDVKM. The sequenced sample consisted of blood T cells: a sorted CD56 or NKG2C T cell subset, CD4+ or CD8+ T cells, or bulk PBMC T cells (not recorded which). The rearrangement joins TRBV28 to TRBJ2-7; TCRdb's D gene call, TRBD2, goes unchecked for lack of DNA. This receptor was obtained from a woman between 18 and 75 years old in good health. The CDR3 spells CASSFSRGSTYEQYF.